A selection of T cell receptor beta chains follows, all from one sample in a study of blood T cell repertoires in COVID-19. TCRdb's table, derived via immunoSEQ multiplex PCR, lists solely in-frame clones and lacks some. The table includes about 130,000 clones, approximately 74% detected once. The sequencing input was peripheral blood. The receptors originated from a man aged 60 to 75 with acute or convalescent COVID-19. The CDR3 runs from the conserved cysteine through the conserved F or W. Each record gives: J gene, V gene, CDR3 protein.

>TRBJ2-1|TRBV3-1/TRBV3-2
CASSQGDAGPQNEQFF
>TRBJ1-6|TRBV3-1/TRBV3-2
CASSSILTGGASPLHF
>TRBJ2-1|TRBV19
CATQDRPRSYNEQFF
>TRBJ2-3|TRBV11-1
CASSLERASDTQYF
>TRBJ1-5|TRBV6-5
CASTIGDFSNQPQHF
>TRBJ2-2|TRBV5-1
CASTFGRGTGNTGELFF
>TRBJ2-3|TRBV27
CASRGQVSGTDTQYF
>TRBJ2-2|TRBV29-1
CSVAGLAANTGELFF
>TRBJ1-1|TRBV6-5
CASSWTRNTEAFF
>TRBJ1-2|TRBV5-6
CASSQPGGVGYTF
>TRBJ1-5|TRBV9
CASSPTGRPNQPQHF
>TRBJ2-1|TRBV7-9
CASSSSGTRGNNEQFF
>TRBJ1-2|TRBV24-1
CATSAANYGYTF
>TRBJ2-3|TRBV7-3
CASSPSGAQWDTQYF
>TRBJ2-7|TRBV5-6
CASRVGTGRSSSYEQYF
>TRBJ2-3|TRBV27
CASSRQGAVTDTQYF